The 2 T cell receptor beta chains below were found in one sample sequenced in a study of T cell repertoires in cytomegalovirus infection (dated by TCRdb to the late 2010s). This sample was sequenced with an Illumina HiSeq 1500. Using fastp at Q25 and MiXCR, TCRdb reprocessed the public reads and kept productive beta chains. Rows are combined by CDR3 protein, so each entry shows the most common genes and DNA. Recorded for this sample are about 97,000 distinct CDR3 sequences; approximately 15% of them occurred a single time. The ten largest account for approximately 8% of the sample. The sequencing sample was made of PBMCs. All receptors derive from a human donor in good health (CMV status not recorded). Some clones in this sample may be carry-over from other donors' samples.

This clonotype was found once. In nucleotides, the CDR3 is TGTGCCAGCAGCCTACTGTACGGTAGCTCCTACGAGCAGTACTTC. Translated, it gives CASSLLYGSSYEQYF. The gene calls are TRBV6-5 and TRBJ2-7, with unresolved D. Germline V lookup: CDR1 MNHEY, CDR2 SVGAGI. The germline V and J ends were trimmed by 6 bases and 0 bases, with 15 bases remaining between them. This CDR3 contains 15 residues.

This CDR3 is CAISEPWTGEAFF. CDR3 in DNA: TGTGCCATCAGTGAGCCTTGGACAGGAGAAGCTTTCTTT. V is TRBV10-3 and J is TRBJ1-1; 7 bases align to TRBD1. J was trimmed by 8 bases and V by 2 bases; bases with no gene match: 5. CDR1 and CDR2 (germline): ENHRY, SYGVKD. CDR3 length equals 13 residues.